What follows are 20 T cell receptor beta chains derived from one specimen sequenced in a study of breast tumors, draining lymph nodes, adjacent tissues. The lymph nodes were axillary draining lymph nodes from breast cancer patients. TCRdb reprocessed the multiplex PCR reads via MiXCR and lists one record per CDR3 protein. The sample consists of approximately 190,000 distinct CDR3 sequences, 31% of them appearing once. The specimen was axillary lymph node tissue. The receptors originated from a female donor with breast cancer. Some clones in this sample may be carry-over from other donors' samples.

In its sample, this clonotype was seen many times. V usage is TRBV4-3 and J usage is TRBJ1-5; D may be TRBD1 (6 bases). Germline loops: CDR1 LGHNA, CDR2 YSLEER. The CDR3 is 15 amino acids. Deletions cut 4 bases from V and 4 bases from J, with 14 bases between. The CDR3 protein is CASSPKQGPNQPQHF. The CDR3 DNA sequence: TGCGCCAGCAGCCCAAAGCAGGGGCCTAATCAGCCCCAGCATTTT.

The chain joins TRBV5-5 to TRBJ1-1; D is ambiguous. The CDR3 runs 14 residues. Germline V gene data show CDR1 as SGHKS and CDR2 as YYEKEE (reference sequence). V was trimmed by 0 bases and J by 0 bases, leaving 6 bases between them. CDR3 sequence reads: CASSLGLMNTEAFF. As DNA, the CDR3 is TGTGCCAGCAGCTTGGGTCTCATGAACACTGAAGCTTTCTTT.

The chain carries TRBV6-1 and TRBJ1-2; D unresolved. Germline V lookup: CDR1 MNHNS, CDR2 SASEGT. The CDR3 is 15 amino acids. Trimming removed 5 bases at V and 4 bases at J, with 17 bases between. The CDR3 DNA is TGTGCCAGCAGTCCCCCCGAGGAGGGTTTCTATGGCTACACCTTC. Amino acids: CASSPPEEGFYGYTF.

The chain carries TRBV2 and TRBJ2-7; D perhaps matches TRBD1 (6 bases). The CDR3 is 15 residues long. Looked up from germline, CDR1 is SNHLY and CDR2 is FYNNEI. The CDR3: CARHTGWRSSYEQYF. The DNA of the CDR3 is TGTGCTAGACATACAGGGTGGCGGAGCTCCTACGAGCAGTACTTC.

The chain has TRBV5-5 and TRBJ1-5, with D hard to call. This CDR3 is 14 amino acids long. The V end lost 2 bases, the J end lost 2 bases, and 8 bases lay between the germline ends. The germline V gene encodes CDR1 SGHKS and CDR2 YYEKEE (reference sequence). CDR3 coding DNA: TGTGCCAGCAGCTTTTTTGGTCGCAATCAGCCCCAGCATTTT. Translated: CASSFFGRNQPQHF.

Note on this clonotype: This is likely a read error, given that the CDR3 carries no conserved phenylalanine or tryptophan at its end. The V gene is TRBV20-1, the J gene TRBJ1-5, with D perhaps matching TRBD1 (6 bases). Germline loops: CDR1 DFQATT, CDR2 SNEGSKA (reference sequence). V shed 3 bases and J shed 3 bases, with 15 bases lying between them. This CDR3 has 15 residues. The CDR3 sequence is CSASRRGSPNQPQHG. CDR3 sequence (DNA): TGCAGTGCTAGTCGTAGGGGGTCCCCCAATCAGCCCCAGCATGGT.

This clonotype has ten or more counts. The genes are TRBV5-1 and TRBJ1-2; TRBD1 matches 11 bases. Germline-derived CDR1 and CDR2 are SGHRS and YFSETQ. Trimming at V came to 4 bases and at J to 7 bases, leaving 6 bases not matched to a gene. This CDR3 is 14 amino acids long. In nucleotides, the CDR3 is TGCGCCAGCAGCAGAGGACAGGGGGCGTTTGGCTACACCTTC. Residues: CASSRGQGAFGYTF.

In this sample, this clonotype turned up many times. The CDR3 nucleotides read TGTGCCAGCAGCTTACGACTGGGGACACTAGCGGGAGGGTTTTACGAGCAGTACTTC. It encodes CASSLRLGTLAGGFYEQYF. The chain employs TRBV11-2 and TRBJ2-7; TRBD2 matches at 13 bases. From germline, CDR1 is SGHAT and CDR2 FQNNGV. Trimming removed 2 bases from V and 4 bases from J; junction bases left unmatched: 14. The CDR3 covers 19 residues.

Many counts were recorded for this clonotype. V usage is TRBV2 and J usage is TRBJ1-5; possible D gene TRBD1, 6 bases. Germline lookup yields CDR1 SNHLY and CDR2 FYNNEI. V was cut by 6 bases and J by 0 bases, with 12 bases left in between. The CDR3 has 15 amino acids. In nucleotides, the CDR3 is TGTGCCAGCAGACTCCGGGACATTAGCAATCAGCCCCAGCATTTT. Translation gives CASRLRDISNQPQHF.

This clonotype was counted ten times or more. V and J are TRBV28 and TRBJ2-2; 8 nucleotides match TRBD1. The J segment lost 2 bases and the V segment lost 6 bases, leaving 17 bases of the junction unmatched. The CDR3 covers 19 residues. Per the germline V gene, CDR1 is MDHEN and CDR2 is SYDVKM. In nucleotides, the CDR3 is TGTGCCAGCAGCATAGAGTTCCCCGGGACAGGTGATAACACCGGGGAGCTGTTTTTT. It specifies CASSIEFPGTGDNTGELFF.

This clonotype has at least ten counts. The genes are TRBV6-5 and TRBJ2-1; tentative D call: TRBD1 (6 bases). Germline V gene data show CDR1 as MNHEY and CDR2 as SVGAGI. The CDR3 runs 14 residues. The ends were cut back, 0 bases at V and 6 bases at J, with 9 bases in the middle. This CDR3 reads CASSYSRGSNEQFF. The CDR3 DNA is TGTGCCAGCAGTTACTCGAGGGGGAGCAATGAGCAGTTCTTC.

This clonotype was found many times. The chain couples TRBV4-1 to TRBJ2-1; 7 bases align to TRBD2. V dropped 4 bases and J dropped 5; count of bases not matched to a gene: 8. The CDR3 has 15 residues. Germline V gives CDR1 MGHRA, CDR2 YSYEKL. CDR3 residues: CASSLGGRYDNEQFF. CDR3 nucleotides: TGCGCCAGCAGCCTCGGCGGGAGATACGACAATGAGCAGTTCTTC.

CDR3 residues: CAWRGRQSGSPLHF. In DNA form, the CDR3 reads TGTGCCTGGAGAGGGAGACAGTCGGGTTCACCCCTCCACTTT. The V call is TRBV30, the J call TRBJ1-6; the D gene is possibly TRBD1 (5 bases). The CDR3 is 14 residues long. From germline, CDR1 is GTSNPN and CDR2 SVGIG (reference sequence). Trimming pared 3 bases from V and 9 bases from J, leaving 15 bases between. The full variable domain, rest sourced from reference TRBV30 and TRBJ1-6, is SQTIHQWPATLVQPVGSPLSLECTVEGTSNPNLYWYRQAAGRGLQLLFYSVGIGQISSEVPQNLSASRPQDRQFILSSKKLLLSDSGFYLCAWRGRQSGSPLHFGNGTRLTVT.

Only a few counts were recorded for this clonotype. This chain uses TRBV3-2 with TRBJ1-1; TRBD1, the D gene given by the table, was not confirmed from the DNA. TRBV3-2 is a recognized pseudogene. The CDR3 extends over 16 amino acids. The CDR3 region is CASSQGAQGLNTEAFF. Written as DNA, the CDR3 is TGTGCCAGCAGCCAAGGGGCGCAGGGATTGAACACTGAAGCTTTCTTT.

Turning to this clonotype: Just one base apart from a much larger clone, this may be a read error. The chain joins TRBV20-1 to TRBJ1-2, with 9 bases identical to TRBD1. CDR3 length: 13 amino acids. The germline CDR1 and CDR2 sequences are DFQATT and SNEGSKA (reference sequence). The CDR3 bases are TGCAGTGCTTCGCGGGACAGGGTTGATGGCTACCCCTTC. It yields the protein CSASRDRVDGYPF.

Comments on this clonotype: One end of the junction varies from germline; a read error may be responsible. The chain has TRBV5-1 and TRBJ1-4, with D hard to call. Germline CDR1 reads SGHRS; CDR2 reads YFSETQ. This CDR3 spans 13 amino acids. CDR3 nucleotides: TGCGCCAGCAGCCTTTCCGGTGGGGAAAACCTGTTTTTC. Protein: CASSLSGGENLFF.

Comments on this clonotype: One end of the junction is discordant with germline, which a read error may explain. J is TRBJ2-5 and V is TRBV6-2 or TRBV6-3; no clear D gene. CDR3 length: 15 amino acids. CDR1 and CDR2 from the germline V gene are MNHEY and SVGEGT. CDR3 in DNA: TGTGCCAGCAGTCACTCGATTTTTGCGGAAGAGACCCAGTACTTC. This translates into CASSHSIFAEETQYF.

The rearrangement uses TRBV20-1 and TRBJ1-4; maybe TRBD1 (5 bases). CDR1 and CDR2 from the germline V gene are DFQATT and SNEGSKA (reference sequence). The V and J ends lost 3 bases and 3 bases respectively, with 14 bases between them. The CDR3 runs 15 residues. CDR3 sequence: CSARAFGTANEKLFF. In DNA, the CDR3 is TGCAGTGCTAGGGCGTTCGGGACCGCTAATGAAAAACTGTTTTTT.

This clonotype came up once. This chain uses TRBV4-1 with TRBJ1-4; 7 positions agree with TRBD1. The CDR3 consists of 17 residues. The V segment lost 1 base and the J segment 7 bases; nucleotides outside the gene matches: 12. Germline loops: CDR1 MGHRA, CDR2 YSYEKL. The CDR3 reads CASSQGKTSAGGEKLFF. Here the CDR3 DNA reads TGCGCCAGCAGCCAAGGGAAGACTAGCGCAGGGGGTGAAAAACTGTTTTTT.

This clonotype has at least ten counts. This chain uses TRBV4-2 with TRBJ2-5, with D unclear. V was trimmed by 0 bases and J by 3 bases, leaving 8 bases between them. There are 14 residues in the CDR3. Germline CDR1 is LGHNA and CDR2 is YNFKEQ. CDR3 region: CASSQELAEETQYF. The CDR3 DNA reads as TGTGCCAGCAGCCAAGAATTGGCGGAAGAGACCCAGTACTTC.